These 9 T cell receptor beta chains were sequenced from one sample in a study of STAT5B mutations in CD4+ large granular lymphocyte leukemia. Generated by immunoSEQ multiplex PCR, the TCRdb table keeps only in-frame clones and is missing some. The sample lists about 40,000 clones; 80% to 90% were seen once. What was sequenced was CD4+ T cells from blood buffy coats. These TCRs come from a human donor in good health.

A few counts support this clone. The chain links TRBV5-1 to TRBJ1-1, with TRBD1 identical over 7 bases. The germline CDR1 and CDR2 sequences are SGHRS and YFSETQ. J gave up 5 bases and V 0 bases, and 4 bases lay outside the gene matches. The length of the CDR3 is 14 residues. The CDR3 protein is CASSLGQGKTEAFF. CDR3 bases: TGCGCCAGCAGCTTGGGACAGGGAAAAACTGAAGCTTTCTTT.

This clone appeared a few times. The CDR3 DNA reads TGTGCCAGCAGCCAGGGGGGAAGCGGTGGCTACACCTTC. This sequence encodes CASSQGGSGGYTF. V is TRBV27 and J is TRBJ1-2; 7 positions match TRBD1. CDR3 length: 13 residues. Germline V gene lookup returns CDR1 MNHEY and CDR2 SMNVEV (reference sequence). After removal of 6 bases from V and 7 bases from J, the junction contained 8 bases not matched to a gene.

J is TRBJ1-5 and V is TRBV4-3, with D tentatively TRBD1 (5 bases). This CDR3 has 15 amino acids. Trimming shortened V by 0 bases and J by 4 bases, and 10 bases separated the two germline ends. Germline values: CDR1 LGHNA, CDR2 YSLEER. The CDR3 sequence: CASSQDRGENQPQHF. The CDR3 bases are TGCGCCAGCAGCCAAGATCGAGGGGAGAATCAGCCCCAGCATTTT.

CDR3 residues: CASSWTGDTGELFF. The CDR3 bases are TGTGCCAGTAGCTGGACAGGGGATACCGGGGAGCTGTTTTTT. The chain uses TRBV19 and TRBJ2-2; 9 bases are a match to TRBD1. CDR1 and CDR2 from the germline V gene are LNHDA and SQIVND (reference sequence). CDR3 length equals 14 residues. Losses at the gene ends were 6 bases for V and 5 bases for J; bases not matched to a gene: 4.

Only one count was recorded for this clone. The chain links TRBV19 to TRBJ1-5; 7 nucleotides line up with TRBD1. CDR1 and CDR2 from the germline V gene are LNHDA and SQIVND (reference sequence). V was pared by 4 bases and J by 4 bases, with 7 bases of the junction left unmatched. This CDR3 has 15 amino acids. CDR3 sequence: CASSNWPQGNQPQHF. In nucleotides, the CDR3 is TGTGCCAGTAGTAATTGGCCACAGGGGAATCAGCCCCAGCATTTT. The whole variable domain, remainder taken from reference TRBV19 and TRBJ1-5, is DGGITQSPKYLFRKEGQNVTLSCEQNLNHDAMYWYRQDPGQGLRLIYYSQIVNDFQKGDIAEGYSVSREKKESFPLTVTSAQKNPTAFYLCASSNWPQGNQPQHFGDGTRLSIL.

The V gene is TRBV4-1, the J gene TRBJ1-5; TRBD1 matches at 7 bases. There are 16 residues in the CDR3. The J segment lost 2 bases and the V segment lost 3 bases, leaving 7 bases of the junction unmatched. The V gene's germline CDR1 is MGHRA and CDR2 YSYEKL. The CDR3 spells CASSQEGGTGNQPQHF. As DNA, the CDR3 is TGCGCCAGCAGCCAGGAAGGGGGGACAGGCAATCAGCCCCAGCATTTT.

V is TRBV6-6 and J is TRBJ2-1; D gene ambiguous. The germline V and J ends were trimmed by 5 bases and 0 bases, with 11 bases remaining between them. This CDR3 contains 15 residues. Per the germline V gene, CDR1 is MNHNY and CDR2 is SVGAGI (reference sequence). The CDR3 sequence is CASSTRSSSYNEQFF. For the CDR3, the DNA is TGTGCCAGCAGTACAAGGAGTAGCTCCTACAATGAGCAGTTCTTC.

This clone showed up just a few times. The chain couples TRBV6-4 to TRBJ1-6; D perhaps matches TRBD1 (5 bases). Trimming took off 6 bases at V and 10 bases at J, with 16 bases between the two ends. Germline CDR1 is MRHNA and CDR2 is SNTAGT. This CDR3 is 14 amino acids long. CDR3 amino acids: CASSPQGSGSPLHF. The CDR3 DNA is TGTGCCAGCAGCCCTCAGGGCAGTGGGTCACCCCTCCACTTT.

This clone turned up a few times. The chain links TRBV4-2 to TRBJ1-2; D gene ambiguous. Trimming removed 0 bases at V and 4 bases at J, with 3 bases between. CDR3 length equals 12 residues. The germline gives CDR1 LGHNA, CDR2 YNFKEQ. The CDR3 sequence is CASSQDTYGYTF. The CDR3 nucleotides are TGTGCCAGCAGCCAAGACACCTATGGCTACACCTTC.